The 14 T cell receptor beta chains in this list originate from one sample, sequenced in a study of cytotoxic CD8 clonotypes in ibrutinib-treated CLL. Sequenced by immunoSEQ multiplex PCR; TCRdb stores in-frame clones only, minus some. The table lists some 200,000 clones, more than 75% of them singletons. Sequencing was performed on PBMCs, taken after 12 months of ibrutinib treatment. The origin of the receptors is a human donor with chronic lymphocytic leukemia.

The CDR3 nucleotides read TGTGCCAGCAGTTACTCGATCGTGGGACGCCAAAGTGAGTTCTTC. This translates into CASSYSIVGRQSEFF. This rearrangement joins TRBV6-5 to TRBJ2-1; D possibly matches TRBD1 or TRBD2 (5 bases each). In germline, CDR1 is MNHEY, CDR2 SVGAGI. This CDR3 contains 15 residues. Between the trimmed V and J ends, which lost 0 bases and 14 bases, there was a span of 20 bases.

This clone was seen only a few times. In nucleotides, the CDR3 is TGTGCCAGCAGCGCTGACGGCAACTATGGCTACACCTTC. Protein: CASSADGNYGYTF. The chain has TRBV2 and TRBJ1-2; no firm D call. This CDR3 spans 13 amino acids. Trimming left V 6 bases short and J 2 bases short, with 10 bases between. From germline, CDR1 is SNHLY and CDR2 FYNNEI.

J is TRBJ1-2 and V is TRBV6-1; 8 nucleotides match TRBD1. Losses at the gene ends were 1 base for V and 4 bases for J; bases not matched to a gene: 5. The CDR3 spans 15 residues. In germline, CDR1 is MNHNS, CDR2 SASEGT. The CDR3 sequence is CASSEGRGPVYGYTF. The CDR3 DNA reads TGTGCCAGCAGTGAAGGCAGGGGGCCCGTCTATGGCTACACCTTC.

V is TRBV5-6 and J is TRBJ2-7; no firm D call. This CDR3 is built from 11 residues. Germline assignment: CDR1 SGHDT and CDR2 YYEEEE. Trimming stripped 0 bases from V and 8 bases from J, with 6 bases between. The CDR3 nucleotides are TGTGCCAGCAGCTTGGCCAATCAGCAGTACTTC. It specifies CASSLANQQYF.

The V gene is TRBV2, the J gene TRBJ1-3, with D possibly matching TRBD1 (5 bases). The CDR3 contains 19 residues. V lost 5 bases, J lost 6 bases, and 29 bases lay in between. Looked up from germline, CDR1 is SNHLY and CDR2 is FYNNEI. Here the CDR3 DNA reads TGTGCCAGCAGTCCCGTTATCTCTCTTAAGGGGTACCTGGCAAACACCATATATTTT. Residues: CASSPVISLKGYLANTIYF.

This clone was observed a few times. CDR3 residues: CASSATREYNEQFF. In DNA form, the CDR3 reads TGTGCCAGCAGCGCCACCAGGGAGTACAATGAGCAGTTCTTC. The chain couples TRBV4-2 to TRBJ2-1; the D gene could be TRBD1 or TRBD2 (5 bases each). Germline lookup yields CDR1 LGHNA and CDR2 YNFKEQ. The CDR3 contains 14 residues. V lost 5 bases and J lost 4, with 12 bases in between.

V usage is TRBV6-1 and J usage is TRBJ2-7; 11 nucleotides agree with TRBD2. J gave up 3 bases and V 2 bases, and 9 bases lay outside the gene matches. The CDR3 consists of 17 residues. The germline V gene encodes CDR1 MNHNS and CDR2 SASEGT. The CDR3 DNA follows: TGTGCCAGCAGTGAAAGGCTAGCGGGAGGTAGTATCTACGAGCAGTACTTC. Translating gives CASSERLAGGSIYEQYF.

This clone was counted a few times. CDR3 sequence (DNA): TGCGCCAGCAGACTAGCGGGTCATAACACCGGGGAGCTGTTTTTT. It codes for CASRLAGHNTGELFF. The genes are TRBV4-1 and TRBJ2-2, with 9 nucleotides matching TRBD2. V lost 6 bases, J lost 2 bases, and 4 bases stayed unmatched. Germline-derived CDR1 and CDR2 are MGHRA and YSYEKL. CDR3 length equals 15 residues.

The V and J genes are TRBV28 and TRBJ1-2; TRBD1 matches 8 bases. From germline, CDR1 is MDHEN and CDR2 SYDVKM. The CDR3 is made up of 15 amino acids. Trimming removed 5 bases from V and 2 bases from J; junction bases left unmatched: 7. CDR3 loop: CASSENRGWNYGYTF. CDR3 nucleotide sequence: TGTGCCAGCAGTGAGAACAGGGGGTGGAACTATGGCTACACCTTC.

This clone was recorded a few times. The DNA of the CDR3 is TGTGCCAGCAGCTTAGCAGGTCCTAGCGGATACGAGCAGTACTTC. This encodes CASSLAGPSGYEQYF. The V call is TRBV7-9, the J call TRBJ2-7; 7 bases agree with TRBD2. With 0 bases clipped from V and 4 bases from J, the junction kept 6 bases outside the gene matches. The CDR3 extends over 15 amino acids. The germline V gene encodes CDR1 SEHNR and CDR2 FQNEAQ (reference sequence). Combining the CDR3 with reference TRBV7-9 and TRBJ2-7 gives the whole variable domain DTGVSQNPRHKITKRGQNVTFRCDPISEHNRLYWYRQTLGQGPEFLTYFQNEAQLEKSRLLSDRFSAERPKGSFSTLEIQRTEQGDSAMYLCASSLAGPSGYEQYFGPGTRLTVT.

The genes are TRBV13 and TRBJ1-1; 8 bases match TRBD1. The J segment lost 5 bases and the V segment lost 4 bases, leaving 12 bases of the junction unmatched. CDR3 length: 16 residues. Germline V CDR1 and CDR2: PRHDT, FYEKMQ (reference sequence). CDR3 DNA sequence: TGTGCCAGCAGCTACGGGACAGGCCACGGGTGGACTGAAGCTTTCTTT. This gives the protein CASSYGTGHGWTEAFF.

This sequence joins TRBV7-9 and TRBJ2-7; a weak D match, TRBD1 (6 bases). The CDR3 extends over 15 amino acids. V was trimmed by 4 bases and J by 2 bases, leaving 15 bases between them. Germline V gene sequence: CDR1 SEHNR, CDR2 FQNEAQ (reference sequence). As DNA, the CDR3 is TGTGCCAGCAGCTCCCCCGAGGGGGTAACCTACGAGCAGTACTTC. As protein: CASSSPEGVTYEQYF.

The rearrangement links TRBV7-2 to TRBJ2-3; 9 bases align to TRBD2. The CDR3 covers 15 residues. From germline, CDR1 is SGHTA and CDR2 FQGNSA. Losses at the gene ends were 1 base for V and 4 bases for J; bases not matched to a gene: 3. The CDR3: CASSLVGTSSDTQYF. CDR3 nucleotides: TGTGCCAGCAGCTTAGTTGGGACTAGCTCAGATACGCAGTATTTT.

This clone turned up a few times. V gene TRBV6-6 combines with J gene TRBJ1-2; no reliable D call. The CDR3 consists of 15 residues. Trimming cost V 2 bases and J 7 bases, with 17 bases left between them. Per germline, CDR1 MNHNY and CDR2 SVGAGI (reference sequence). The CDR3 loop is CASSYPLAEESGYTF. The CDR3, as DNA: TGTGCCAGCAGTTACCCCCTCGCGGAAGAGTCTGGCTACACCTTC.